Below are 25 T cell receptor beta chains sequenced from a single sample in a study of blood T cell repertoires in COVID-19. Sequencing used immunoSEQ multiplex PCR; TCRdb keeps in-frame clones, though not all of them. This sample carries more than 45,000 clones, more than 70% of them seen once, and the ten largest clones take 5.5% to 6%. The material sequenced was peripheral blood. These receptors were obtained from a woman in her sixties or seventies with acute or convalescent COVID-19.

The CDR3 bases are TGCAGCTCCGATGGGGGCTCAGGGGCCCCAGATACGCAGTATTTT. Residues: CSSDGGSGAPDTQYF. V and J are TRBV29-1 and TRBJ2-3, with D maybe TRBD1 (6 bases). V was pared by 8 bases and J by 4 bases, with 22 bases between. Germline CDR1 SQVTM, CDR2 ANQGSEA. The CDR3 is 15 amino acids.

The chain recombines TRBV9 with TRBJ1-5, with 9 nucleotides matching TRBD1. This CDR3 has 15 amino acids. Trimming cost V 4 bases and J 6 bases; bases outside gene matches: 8. Germline assignment: CDR1 SGDLS and CDR2 YYNGEE. CDR3 nucleotides: TGTGCCAGCAGCCAGGGACAGGGCATGGGTCAGCCCCAGCATTTT. This gives the protein CASSQGQGMGQPQHF.

The V and J genes are TRBV10-3 and TRBJ1-5; D possibly corresponds to TRBD1 (5 bases). The CDR3 runs 14 residues. CDR1 ENHRY and CDR2 SYGVKD come from the germline V gene. V was trimmed by 8 bases and J by 6 bases, leaving 17 bases between them. The CDR3 nucleotides are TGTGCCATCGGAGAACAGGACGGGGGTCAGCCCCAGCATTTT. This encodes CAIGEQDGGQPQHF.

V usage is TRBV11-3 and J usage is TRBJ2-3; 9 bases are a match to TRBD1. Looked up from germline, CDR1 is SGHNT and CDR2 is YENEEA. This CDR3 region has 14 residues. V was clipped by 9 bases and J by 3 bases; unmatched bases: 7. This CDR3 reads CASSPGQGTDTQYF. CDR3 bases: TGTGCCAGTTCACCGGGACAGGGAACAGATACGCAGTATTTT.

This clone has just one count. The chain recombines TRBV5-1 with TRBJ1-6; D not resolved. Looked up from germline, CDR1 is SGHRS and CDR2 is YFSETQ. V lost 1 base to trimming and J lost 6 bases, with 5 bases between them. The CDR3 has 13 amino acids. CDR3 sequence (DNA): TGCGCCAGCAGCTTGCAGGTTAATTCACCCCTCCACTTT. Translated, it gives CASSLQVNSPLHF.

The V gene is TRBV1, the J gene TRBJ2-7; the D call in the table, TRBD1, was not verified against the DNA. TRBV1 is marked as a pseudogene. This CDR3 contains 13 residues. For the CDR3, the DNA is TGCACCAGCAGCCCCCGGACAAAGGACGAGCAGTACTTC. Translating it yields CTSSPRTKDEQYF.

This chain links TRBV10-3 with TRBJ1-3; a possible D gene is TRBD1 (5 bases). Germline assignment: CDR1 ENHRY and CDR2 SYGVKD. V was pared by 6 bases and J by 2 bases, with 14 bases between. The CDR3 sequence is 15 residues long. The CDR3 DNA reads as TGTGCCATCAGGGAGGGGCCTGAGACTGGAAACACCATATATTTT. Its protein is CAIREGPETGNTIYF.

This clone has a handful of counts. The chain couples TRBV5-1 to TRBJ2-5, with 15 bases aligning to TRBD2. Germline assignment: CDR1 SGHRS and CDR2 YFSETQ. This CDR3 is 17 amino acids long. Unmatched junction bases numbered 6, after V lost 4 bases and J lost 2 bases. Written as DNA, the CDR3 is TGCGCCAGCAGCATGGGACTAGCGGGGGGCTCTCAAGAGACCCAGTACTTC. Its translation: CASSMGLAGGSQETQYF.

CDR3 in DNA: TGTGCCAGCAGCCTAAGCGGGGAGAGTGAGCAGTTCTTC. Translation: CASSLSGESEQFF. This chain uses TRBV3-1 (or the pseudogene TRBV3-2) with TRBJ2-1, with 7 bases identical to TRBD2. The CDR3 contains 13 residues. V lost 4 bases and J lost 9; bases outside the gene matches: 6. CDR1 and CDR2 (germline): LGHDT, YNNKEL (reference sequence).

The gene calls are TRBV7-2 and TRBJ2-1; 13 bases are a match to TRBD2. Losses at the gene ends were 5 bases for V and 9 bases for J; bases not matched to a gene: 4. Germline V CDR1 and CDR2: SGHTA, FQGNSA. The CDR3 covers 14 residues. The CDR3 sequence: CASSELAGGVEQFF. CDR3 DNA: TGTGCCAGCAGCGAACTAGCGGGAGGGGTTGAGCAGTTCTTC.

J is TRBJ2-1 and V is TRBV2, with TRBD1 matching over 10 bases. CDR1 and CDR2 (germline): SNHLY, FYNNEI. The CDR3 extends over 17 amino acids. With V trimmed by 0 bases and J by 0 bases, 2 bases remained unmatched. As DNA, the CDR3 is TGTGCCAGCAGTGAAGCGGACAGGGGGTTCTCCTACAATGAGCAGTTCTTC. Its translation: CASSEADRGFSYNEQFF.

The chain joins TRBV20-1 to TRBJ2-2, with TRBD1 matching over 11 bases. CDR1 and CDR2 from the germline V gene are DFQATT and SNEGSKA (reference sequence). This CDR3 region has 15 residues. J lost 7 bases, V lost 3 bases, and 7 bases had no gene match. The CDR3 DNA is TGCAGTGCTAGTATGGACAGGGGGCAGAGCGGGGAGCTGTTTTTT. As protein: CSASMDRGQSGELFF.

The chain has TRBV12-5 and TRBJ2-2; D call uncertain. V was cut by 6 bases and J by 4 bases, with 6 bases left in between. The CDR3 contains 12 residues. Germline V gives CDR1 LGHNT, CDR2 FRNRAP. The CDR3 region has the DNA TGTGCTAGTGGGCTAATCACCGGGGAGCTGTTTTTT. It translates to CASGLITGELFF. Variable domain in full (rest from reference TRBV12-5 and TRBJ2-2): DARVTQTPRHKVTEMGQEVTMRCQPILGHNTVFWYRQTMMQGLELLAYFRNRAPLDDSGMPKDRFSAEMPDATLATLKIQPSEPRDSAVYFCASGLITGELFFGEGSRLTVL.

This chain joins TRBV6-1 and TRBJ1-2; D is possibly TRBD1 (6 bases). This CDR3 spans 13 amino acids. CDR1 and CDR2 from the germline V gene are MNHNS and SASEGT. Trimming stripped 3 bases from V and 4 bases from J, with 9 bases between. Here the CDR3 DNA reads TGTGCCAGCAGTGAGGGGGCAGTCTATGGCTACACCTTC. This gives the protein CASSEGAVYGYTF.

The J gene is TRBJ2-3, the V gene TRBV27; TRBD2 aligns across 8 bases. The germline V gene has CDR1 MNHEY and CDR2 SMNVEV (reference sequence). V was pared by 3 bases and J by 4 bases, with 3 bases of the junction left unmatched. The CDR3 length is 14 residues. CDR3 sequence: CASSFSGMADTQYF. CDR3 bases: TGTGCCAGCAGTTTTAGCGGGATGGCAGATACGCAGTATTTT.

The rearrangement uses TRBV29-1 and TRBJ2-1; the match to TRBD1 covers 9 bases. There are 13 residues in the CDR3. The germline V gene has CDR1 SQVTM and CDR2 ANQGSEA. With V trimmed by 8 bases and J by 4 bases, 6 bases remained unmatched. The DNA for the CDR3 is TGCAGCCTGGACAGGGGCTTGTACAATGAGCAGTTCTTC. The encoded protein is CSLDRGLYNEQFF.

This chain joins TRBV29-1 and TRBJ2-5; 8 bases are shared with TRBD1. Germline-derived CDR1 and CDR2 are SQVTM and ANQGSEA. J gave up 5 bases and V 4 bases, and 3 bases lay outside the gene matches. This CDR3 has 12 residues. CDR3 region: CSVGGTGETQYF. The CDR3 coding sequence is TGCAGCGTTGGTGGGACAGGCGAGACCCAGTACTTC.

The chain couples TRBV3-1 (or the pseudogene TRBV3-2) to TRBJ2-1, with TRBD2 identical over 8 bases. The V segment lost 1 base and the J segment 4 bases; nucleotides outside the gene matches: 12. CDR1 is LGHDT and CDR2 is YNNKEL in the germline V gene (reference sequence). This CDR3 contains 18 residues. CDR3 coding DNA: TGTGCCAGCAGCCAAGCGGCGAGCGGGGGTTTCTTATACAATGAGCAGTTCTTC. Its translation: CASSQAASGGFLYNEQFF.

The V gene is TRBV6-6, the J gene TRBJ2-5, with a tentative D call TRBD2 (5 bases). CDR1 is MNHNY, CDR2 SVGAGI, per germline (reference sequence). The CDR3 covers 11 residues. V dropped 5 bases and J dropped 10 bases, with 11 bases sitting between them. CDR3 sequence (DNA): TGTGCCAGCAGTCGTGAAGCGGTCCAGTACTTC. As protein: CASSREAVQYF.

The chain has TRBV7-3 and TRBJ1-1; 8 positions match TRBD1. Trimming at V came to 5 bases and at J to 5 bases, leaving 7 bases not matched to a gene. The CDR3 extends over 14 amino acids. CDR1 is SGHTA, CDR2 FQGTGA, per germline. The CDR3 reads CASSRGQGRTEAFF. Here the CDR3 DNA reads TGTGCCAGCAGCAGAGGACAGGGAAGAACTGAAGCTTTCTTT. Complete variable domain (other parts from reference TRBV7-3 and TRBJ1-1): GAGVSQTPSNKVTEKGKYVELRCDPISGHTALYWYRQSLGQGPEFLIYFQGTGAADDSGLPNDRFFAVRPEGSVSTLKIQRTERGDSAVYLCASSRGQGRTEAFFGQGTRLTVV.

CDR3 sequence: CASSQDLASGNEKLFF. In DNA, the CDR3 is TGCGCCAGCAGCCAAGATTTGGCGAGCGGCAATGAAAAACTGTTTTTT. This sequence joins TRBV4-1 and TRBJ1-4, with no clear D. From germline, CDR1 is MGHRA and CDR2 YSYEKL. V was shortened by 0 bases and J by 5 bases, with 13 bases between the two germline ends. CDR3 length equals 16 residues.

The V and J genes are TRBV3-1 (or the pseudogene TRBV3-2) and TRBJ2-3; TRBD2 aligns across 8 bases. The CDR3 contains 14 residues. The J segment lost 3 bases and the V segment lost 1 base, leaving 0 bases of the junction unmatched. Germline lookup yields CDR1 LGHDT and CDR2 YNNKEL (reference sequence). The CDR3 loop reads CASSQASGTDTQYF. The CDR3 DNA is TGTGCCAGCAGCCAAGCTAGCGGGACAGATACGCAGTATTTT.

This rearrangement joins TRBV19 to TRBJ1-6; D uncertain. The germline V and J ends were trimmed by 4 bases and 7 bases, with 8 bases remaining between them. The CDR3 sequence is 13 residues long. In germline, CDR1 is LNHDA, CDR2 SQIVND (reference sequence). CDR3 residues: CASSTKSNSPLHF. CDR3 nucleotide sequence: TGTGCCAGTAGTACTAAATCAAATTCACCCCTCCACTTT. The entire variable domain, with the rest obtained from reference TRBV19 and TRBJ1-6, is as follows: DGGITQSPKYLFRKEGQNVTLSCEQNLNHDAMYWYRQDPGQGLRLIYYSQIVNDFQKGDIAEGYSVSREKKESFPLTVTSAQKNPTAFYLCASSTKSNSPLHFGNGTRLTVT.

This clone was seen just once. This CDR3 reads CAIRRLGGDNEQFF. The CDR3 region has the DNA TGTGCCATCAGGCGACTAGGGGGGGACAATGAGCAGTTCTTC. The rearrangement uses TRBV10-3 and TRBJ2-1, with a weak D call TRBD2 (7 bases). This CDR3 spans 14 amino acids. The V gene lost 6 bases and the J gene lost 5 bases, with 14 bases spanning the gap. The germline V gene has CDR1 ENHRY and CDR2 SYGVKD.

V and J are TRBV2 and TRBJ2-5; perhaps TRBD2 as D (7 bases). In germline, CDR1 is SNHLY, CDR2 FYNNEI. This CDR3 has 13 amino acids. Trimming left V 7 bases short and J 5 bases short, with 14 bases between. DNA of the CDR3: TGTGCCAGCAATTGGGGGGGCCGGGAGACCCAGTACTTC. It is translated as CASNWGGRETQYF.